Listed here are 14 T cell receptor beta chains from one sample, sequenced in a study of chemoradiotherapy in HPV16-positive cancers. Repertoires were generated with immunoSEQ multiplex PCR, while TCRdb's copy carries only in-frame clones and drops some. This table has 15,000 to 20,000 clones, 60% to 80% appearing once. The specimen was obtained from a patient who underwent chemoradiotherapy. The receptors were gathered from a human donor with HPV-associated anogenital cancer.

The V gene is TRBV5-1, the J gene TRBJ2-2, with D possibly matching TRBD1 (6 bases). This CDR3 contains 14 residues. Germline values: CDR1 SGHRS, CDR2 YFSETQ. V was shortened by 0 bases and J by 8 bases, with 11 bases between the two germline ends. The CDR3 reads CASSLGQGQGELFF. In nucleotides, the CDR3 is TGCGCCAGCAGCTTGGGCCAAGGACAGGGGGAGCTGTTTTTT.

The chain recombines TRBV9 with TRBJ2-5, with 12 bases identical to TRBD2. Unmatched junction bases numbered 6, after V lost 4 bases and J lost 5 bases. In germline, CDR1 is SGDLS, CDR2 YYNGEE. CDR3 length: 15 residues. CDR3 in DNA: TGTGCCAGCAGCCGGACTAGCGGGGACGGGGAGACCCAGTACTTC. It is translated as CASSRTSGDGETQYF.

The chain uses TRBV5-4 and TRBJ1-2, with D perhaps matching TRBD1 (5 bases). With 4 bases removed from V and 6 bases from J, the gap between germline ends came to 13 bases. The CDR3 spans 13 residues. Germline V gives CDR1 SGHNT, CDR2 YYREEE (reference sequence). The CDR3 protein is CASSPAREDGYTF. The DNA of the CDR3 is TGTGCCAGCAGCCCGGCCAGGGAGGATGGCTACACCTTC. Full variable domain (remainder filled in from reference TRBV5-4 and TRBJ1-2): ETGVTQSPTHLIKTRGQQVTLRCSSQSGHNTVSWYQQALGQGPQFIFQYYREEENGRGNFPPRFSGLQFPNYSSELNVNALELDDSALYLCASSPAREDGYTFGSGTRLTVV.

This clone was seen just once. In nucleotides, the CDR3 is TGTGCCAGCTCACCACGAGAAAATCAGCCCCAGCATTTT. Translating gives CASSPRENQPQHF. This chain uses TRBV18 with TRBJ1-5; D unresolved. Germline V gives CDR1 KGHSH, CDR2 LQKENI. Trimming took off 1 base at V and 4 bases at J, with 5 bases between the two ends. The CDR3 is 13 amino acids.

The rearrangement links TRBV9 to TRBJ2-7, with D perhaps given as TRBD1 or TRBD2 (6 bases each). Trimming removed 4 bases from V and 6 bases from J, with 17 bases in between. The CDR3 spans 14 residues. CDR1 SGDLS and CDR2 YYNGEE come from the germline V gene. The CDR3 coding sequence is TGTGCCAGCAGCCCCCGCGGGGACATCAGCGAGCAGTACTTC. Its translation is CASSPRGDISEQYF.

Worth noting for this clone: Sequence at one end of the junction differs from germline and may be a read error. The chain couples TRBV7-7 to TRBJ1-3, with a tentative D call TRBD1 (5 bases). Germline V CDR1 and CDR2: SSHAT, FNYEAQ (reference sequence). The CDR3 is 15 residues long. In DNA form, the CDR3 reads TGTGCTAGCAGCTTAAGAGGAGGGGCTGGAAACACCATATATTTT. This sequence encodes CASSLRGGAGNTIYF.

This clone has just a few counts. J is TRBJ2-3 and V is TRBV18; D is unresolved. Germline CDR1 and CDR2: KGHSH and LQKENI. This CDR3 contains 16 residues. Trimming cost V 0 bases and J 2 bases, with 12 bases left between them. The CDR3 reads CASSPPGIGYTDTQYF. The CDR3 DNA follows: TGTGCCAGCTCACCACCTGGAATCGGTTACACAGATACGCAGTATTTT.

This sequence joins TRBV4-3 and TRBJ1-4; TRBD1 matches at 8 bases. Germline CDR1 LGHNA, CDR2 YSLEER. J was trimmed by 7 bases and V by 2 bases; bases with no gene match: 6. CDR3 size: 15 residues. CDR3 bases: TGCGCCAGCAGCCAAAGGACAGGGATAGGTGAAAAACTGTTTTTT. This codes for CASSQRTGIGEKLFF.

This chain connects TRBV10-3 to TRBJ1-1; the D is unclear. This CDR3 is 13 amino acids long. Germline V gene sequence: CDR1 ENHRY, CDR2 SYGVKD. The V end was cut by 4 bases, the J end by 1 base, with 7 bases between. In nucleotides, the CDR3 is TGTGCCATCAGTGGAGGTGGGAACACTGAAGCTTTCTTT. This translates into CAISGGGNTEAFF.

The table lists this clone with a few counts. This rearrangement joins TRBV4-2 to TRBJ1-6; D not certain. Germline loops: CDR1 LGHNA, CDR2 YNFKEQ. Trimming removed 7 bases at V and 4 bases at J, with 14 bases between. CDR3 length: 15 residues. CDR3 loop: CASTTGQAYNSPLHF. DNA for the CDR3: TGTGCCAGCACCACTGGGCAGGCTTATAATTCACCCCTCCACTTT.

In its sample, this clone was seen a few times. CDR3 amino acids: CASSSGGRLETQYF. CDR3 nucleotides: TGTGCCAGCAGTTCTGGTGGGCGATTAGAGACCCAGTACTTC. This rearrangement joins TRBV6-5 to TRBJ2-5; D ambiguous. The CDR3 totals 14 residues. V lost 4 bases and J 4 bases, leaving 13 bases between the germline ends. Germline CDR1 and CDR2: MNHEY and SVGAGI.

A few counts support this clone. The V gene is TRBV30, the J gene TRBJ1-2; D is possibly TRBD1 (5 bases). Trimming removed 4 bases from V and 3 bases from J, with 9 bases in between. The germline CDR1 and CDR2 sequences are GTSNPN and SVGIG (reference sequence). This CDR3 has 12 amino acids. DNA for the CDR3: TGTGCCTGGAACGGCAGGGACTATGGCTACACCTTC. As protein: CAWNGRDYGYTF.

The V gene is TRBV6-5, the J gene TRBJ2-2; D unclear. Trimming stripped 5 bases from V and 0 bases from J, with 10 bases between. The CDR3 has 15 residues. Germline values: CDR1 MNHEY, CDR2 SVGAGI. CDR3: CASSRYGPNTGELFF. The CDR3, as DNA: TGTGCCAGCAGTAGGTATGGACCGAACACCGGGGAGCTGTTTTTT.

The CDR3 protein is CASSLLAGGGFF. CDR3 bases: TGTGCCAGCAGCTTATTAGCGGGGGGCGGATTCTTC. This chain joins TRBV7-2 and TRBJ2-1; 10 bases are a match to TRBD2. From germline, CDR1 is SGHTA and CDR2 FQGNSA. The CDR3 consists of 12 residues. V dropped 2 bases and J dropped 16; count of bases not matched to a gene: 5.